The following is a TCR beta chain sequence with its context. Per the original data handling: Nucleated cell number was recorded as an estimate derived from reference gene primer amplification. Assay: immunoSEQ multiplex PCR; the TCRdb copy retains only in-frame clones and omits some. For V, J and clone size, that table is used; D and trimming come from the DNA. Here the sample spans about 76,000 clones, 86% being singletons. Trimming removed 3 bases at V and 6 bases at J, with 14 bases between. The germline CDR1 and CDR2 sequences are LGHDT and YNNKEL (reference sequence). The CDR3 has 15 residues. This record comes from a study of blood T cell repertoires in COVID-19. Looking at the study overall: COVID-19 samples, acute and convalescent, were from the United States, Italy and Spain. PBMCs, B-cell-depleted T cells, or T cells provided the cDNA or gDNA that made up the material.

The receptor's source is a human donor in a cohort sampled during active COVID-19. What was sequenced was peripheral blood. The chain employs TRBV3-1 (or the pseudogene TRBV3-2) and TRBJ2-2, with unresolved D. Written as DNA, the CDR3 is TGTGCCAGCAGCCATGTTGTTCAGGCACCCGGGGAGCTGTTTTTT. Amino acids: CASSHVVQAPGELFF.